The text below deals with one T cell receptor beta chain. Antigen unknown. V gave up 6 bases and J gave up 0 bases, with 6 bases separating them. Germline CDR1 and CDR2: LNHDA and SQIVND (reference sequence). The CDR3 extends over 14 amino acids. This entry is derived from a study of identifying expanded T cells in peripheral blood. Assay: immunoSEQ multiplex PCR; the TCRdb copy retains only in-frame clones and omits some. This sample has approximately 81,000 clones, with 84% found just once. During the collection period, no donor immune events like infections were recorded. Overall study findings and caveats: Over two and four weeks, about 15 and 19 clones changed, versus roughly 1.1 between replicates. Across healthy donors, higher total template counts meant significantly greater approximately two-week count variance.

This sequence joins TRBV19 and TRBJ2-6, with a tentative D call TRBD1 (6 bases). The specimen sequenced was blood. This clonotype originated in a person between 18 and 69 years old in good health. In nucleotides, the CDR3 is TGTGCCAGTAGGGACAGCTCTGGGGCCAACGTCCTGACTTTC. It specifies CASRDSSGANVLTF.